One sample yielded the 18 T cell receptor beta chains listed below, sequenced in a study of blood T cell repertoires in COVID-19 (dated by TCRdb to about 2020). The library was generated by the immunoSEQ multiplex PCR assay. The immuneACCESS repertoire file appears here via TCRdb, limited to in-frame rearrangements. These files lack a portion of the clones; in checked studies, under half of the deficit traces to unresolved V genes, and the cause of the others is not known. The sample data list 150,000 to 200,000 clones, and around 75% of these were observed just once. The top ten clones comprise approximately 6% of the sample. Sequencing used peripheral blood. The receptor set was obtained from a woman between 40 and 55 years old with COVID-19, enrolled during active disease.

This chain links TRBV7-9 with TRBJ2-1, with 8 bases fitting TRBD2. The CDR3 spans 16 residues. J gave up 7 bases and V 1 base, and 9 bases lay outside the gene matches. Germline V lookup: CDR1 SEHNR, CDR2 FQNEAQ (reference sequence). The CDR3 loop is CASSLVSGGRKNEQFF. CDR3 DNA: TGTGCCAGCAGCTTAGTTAGTGGCGGGAGGAAGAATGAGCAGTTCTTC.

The chain is built from TRBV11-2 and TRBJ2-7, with D maybe TRBD2 (5 bases). The germline V gene encodes CDR1 SGHAT and CDR2 FQNNGV. Between the trimmed V and J ends, which lost 5 bases and 3 bases, there was a span of 17 bases. The CDR3 runs 15 residues. CDR3 nucleotide sequence: TGTGCCAGCAGCCCCCTGAGCGGAAAATACTACGAGCAGTACTTC. It codes for CASSPLSGKYYEQYF.

The count of this clone is one. The rearrangement uses TRBV9 and TRBJ1-4, with D possibly matching TRBD1 (6 bases). There are 15 residues in the CDR3. V lost 0 bases to trimming and J lost 7 bases, with 13 bases between them. CDR1 is SGDLS and CDR2 is YYNGEE in the germline V gene. In nucleotides, the CDR3 is TGTGCCAGCAGCGTAGGGGGGCGCGAGGGTGAAAAACTGTTTTTT. This encodes CASSVGGREGEKLFF.

The chain links TRBV29-1 to TRBJ2-2, with D hard to call. Germline assignment: CDR1 SQVTM and CDR2 ANQGSEA. The CDR3 sequence is 14 residues long. Between the trimmed V and J ends, which lost 7 bases and 5 bases, there was a span of 17 bases. The CDR3 sequence is CSALLHGFTGELFF. CDR3 bases: TGCAGCGCCTTACTCCACGGGTTTACCGGGGAGCTGTTTTTT.

About this clone itself: Other nucleotide sequences from this sample produce the same CDR3. The rearrangement links TRBV29-1 to TRBJ1-4; weak D call: TRBD1 (6 bases). CDR1 and CDR2 from the germline V gene are SQVTM and ANQGSEA. Trimming took off 7 bases at V and 2 bases at J, with 11 bases between the two ends. The CDR3 runs to 13 residues. The CDR3 spells CSASRGTNEKLFF. CDR3 DNA sequence: TGCAGCGCTTCCAGGGGTACTAATGAAAAACTGTTTTTT.

This sequence joins TRBV12-3 or TRBV12-4 and TRBJ1-5; D possibly corresponds to TRBD1 (5 bases). Between the trimmed V and J ends, which lost 7 bases and 3 bases, there was a span of 10 bases. The CDR3 contains 13 residues. CDR3 DNA: TGTGCCAGCACCTTAGGGGTCAATCAGCCCCAGCATTTT. This encodes CASTLGVNQPQHF.

The rearrangement links TRBV6-2 or TRBV6-3 to TRBJ2-2; tentatively, D is TRBD1 (5 bases). V lost 0 bases to trimming and J lost 5 bases, with 7 bases between them. CDR1 is MNHEY, CDR2 SVGEGT, per germline. This CDR3 spans 14 amino acids. The CDR3 bases are TGTGCCAGCAGTTACTCACAGGTTACCGGGGAGCTGTTTTTT. This codes for CASSYSQVTGELFF.

The chain joins TRBV29-1 to TRBJ2-7; D possibly corresponds to TRBD2 (6 bases). The CDR3 extends over 14 amino acids. V was clipped by 7 bases and J by 0 bases, with 16 bases between them. Germline assignment: CDR1 SQVTM and CDR2 ANQGSEA. The CDR3 DNA sequence: TGCAGCGCTGCCGGGGGAAAGAGCTCCTACGAGCAGTACTTC. The encoded protein is CSAAGGKSSYEQYF.

V gene TRBV18 combines with J gene TRBJ2-1; 7 bases agree with TRBD1. J lost 8 bases, V lost 0 bases, and 1 base had no gene match. Germline loops: CDR1 KGHSH, CDR2 LQKENI. The CDR3 loop spans 13 amino acids. CDR3 in DNA: TGTGCCAGCTCACCACCACAGGGGTATGAGCAGTTCTTC. Its translation is CASSPPQGYEQFF.

This chain connects TRBV5-1 to TRBJ1-4, with 7 nucleotides matching TRBD1. The germline V gene has CDR1 SGHRS and CDR2 YFSETQ. V shed 1 base and J 6 bases; nucleotides not matched to a gene: 6. The CDR3 runs to 15 residues. The CDR3 sequence: CASSLTTGNDEKLFF. DNA of the CDR3: TGCGCCAGCAGCTTGACGACAGGGAATGATGAAAAACTGTTTTTT.

The rearrangement links TRBV7-3 to TRBJ2-4, with D possibly being TRBD2 (5 bases). V was clipped by 5 bases and J by 1 base, with 15 bases between them. CDR1 is SGHTA, CDR2 FQGTGA, per germline. This CDR3 spans 16 amino acids. The CDR3 DNA sequence: TGTGCCAGCAGCCCCTCTAACGGGGAGGCCAAAAACATTCAGTACTTC. It specifies CASSPSNGEAKNIQYF.

The chain couples TRBV4-3 to TRBJ2-5; no clear D gene. V was cut by 0 bases and J by 9 bases, with 17 bases left in between. The CDR3 extends over 15 amino acids. Germline-derived CDR1 and CDR2 are LGHNA and YSLEER. The CDR3 loop is CASSQDKQTLMAQYF. The CDR3, as DNA: TGCGCCAGCAGCCAAGACAAACAGACCCTTATGGCCCAGTACTTC.

This clone was seen only a few times. This chain uses TRBV6-5 with TRBJ2-7; D not resolved. Germline V CDR1 and CDR2: MNHEY, SVGAGI. Trimming took off 6 bases at V and 2 bases at J, with 14 bases between the two ends. This CDR3 comprises 14 residues. Here the CDR3 reads CASSRFGLAYEQYF. Written as DNA, the CDR3 is TGTGCCAGCAGCCGATTCGGTTTAGCCTACGAGCAGTACTTC.

The chain recombines TRBV7-8 with TRBJ1-2; TRBD1 might be the D (5 bases). The V end lost 5 bases, the J end lost 7 bases, and 14 bases lay between the germline ends. The CDR3 length is 13 residues. Germline CDR1 and CDR2: SGHVS and FQNEAQ. The CDR3 reads CASSLGGAPGYTF. In DNA form, the CDR3 reads TGTGCCAGCAGCCTCGGCGGGGCGCCTGGCTACACCTTC.

The genes are TRBV30 and TRBJ1-1, with 8 nucleotides matching TRBD1. V lost 2 bases, J lost 0 bases, and 11 bases stayed unmatched. Germline V gene data show CDR1 as GTSNPN and CDR2 as SVGIG (reference sequence). This CDR3 contains 17 residues. The CDR3 DNA follows: TGTGCCTGGAGTTCCCGGGACAGGCGCCCCCTGAACACTGAAGCTTTCTTT. It is translated as CAWSSRDRRPLNTEAFF.

The rearrangement uses TRBV7-3 and TRBJ1-2; TRBD1 might be the D (5 bases). This CDR3 spans 13 amino acids. Germline loops: CDR1 SGHTA, CDR2 FQGTGA. V shed 5 bases and J shed 9 bases, with 16 bases lying between them. In nucleotides, the CDR3 is TGTGCCAGCAGCCCCTCCCGCAGGGCCCGCTACACCTTC. Its protein is CASSPSRRARYTF.

This clone came up once. This chain connects TRBV3-1 (or the pseudogene TRBV3-2) to TRBJ2-1; 8 bases are a match to TRBD2. The CDR3 length is 18 residues. Germline CDR1 LGHDT, CDR2 YNNKEL (reference sequence). Unmatched junction bases numbered 17, after V lost 1 base and J lost 9 bases. CDR3 region: CASSQASGAGAYFSEQFF. CDR3 nucleotides: TGTGCCAGCAGCCAAGCCTCGGGAGCGGGGGCGTACTTTAGTGAGCAGTTCTTC.

The chain couples TRBV6-1 to TRBJ2-5; D is uncertain. The ends were cut back, 3 bases at V and 4 bases at J, with 18 bases in the middle. CDR3 length: 16 residues. Germline V CDR1 and CDR2: MNHNS, SASEGT. In DNA, the CDR3 is TGTGCCAGCAGTGACGGAATCGCGGAGACGGGAGAGACCCAGTACTTC. This sequence encodes CASSDGIAETGETQYF.